The clone carrying this T cell receptor (beta chain) was counted at least ten times. As yet, its antigen is unknown. The sample is drawn from a study of T-cell memory formation after mild COVID-19. Study results and limitations: The study found contracting CD4+ clones mainly in CM and EM and contracting CD8+ clones in EMRA. Clones that got smaller from day 15 to 85 had even CD4/CD8, while clones growing later tipped toward CD4+.

Germline V gene lookup returns CDR1 ENHRY and CDR2 SYGVKD. V was cut by 7 bases and J by 3 bases, with 13 bases left in between. CDR3 size: 14 residues. 5'RACE primed at constant segments yielded TCR alpha and TCR beta cDNA libraries bearing sample barcodes and UMIs. One entry per CDR3 protein results from TCRdb running MiXCR on the 5' RACE reads. The sample records fewer than 350,000 distinct CDR3 sequences, about 15% being singletons. Sequencing input: PBMCs or a T cell subset sorted from them (not recorded which). The chain recombines TRBV10-3 with TRBJ2-1; D gene ambiguous. The receptor was derived from a man aged 18 to 29 who had mild COVID-19 (a few samples of this study predate the infection). Cell type and time point are not known. The CDR3 is CAITYSDIYNEQFF. CDR3 bases: TGTGCCATCACCTATAGTGATATCTACAATGAGCAGTTCTTC.